Following are 30 T cell receptor beta chains from one sample sequenced in a study of Ad26.COV2.S vaccination and SARS-CoV-2 variants. Using immunoSEQ multiplex PCR, the repertoire was profiled, and TCRdb retains in-frame clones only, with some absent. This table has about 390,000 clones, around 85% appearing once. Documented treatment: about 20 received Ad26.COV2.S at low or high dose, single or two shots; roughly five received placebo; per-sample allocation not given. All samples were drawn on day 63, counting from the first vaccine or placebo injection. This specimen was peripheral blood, taken in a trial of Ad26.COV2.S vaccine versus placebo. All receptors derive from a person aged 18 to 65 who received the Ad26.COV2.S COVID-19 vaccine or a placebo.

The V gene is TRBV2, the J gene TRBJ2-1; no firm D call. Germline V gene data show CDR1 as SNHLY and CDR2 as FYNNEI. This CDR3 spans 17 amino acids. Trimming shortened V by 3 bases and J by 2 bases, and 17 bases separated the two germline ends. The CDR3 loop is CASSEKAFGITYNEQFF. For the CDR3, the DNA is TGTGCCAGCAGTGAGAAGGCTTTCGGTATAACCTACAATGAGCAGTTCTTC.

This clone has a handful of counts. The chain recombines TRBV6-6 with TRBJ2-3; 8 bases match TRBD1. The CDR3 runs 14 residues. Germline CDR1 and CDR2: MNHNY and SVGAGI (reference sequence). Trimming at V came to 4 bases and at J to 4 bases, leaving 4 bases not matched to a gene. The CDR3, as DNA: TGTGCCAGCAGTTGGGACAGGCGGGCAGATACGCAGTATTTT. Amino acids: CASSWDRRADTQYF.

This clone was observed once. V usage is TRBV7-8 and J usage is TRBJ1-2; tentatively, D is TRBD1 (6 bases). The V end lost 5 bases, the J end lost 7 bases, and 20 bases lay between the germline ends. CDR3 length: 15 amino acids. From germline, CDR1 is SGHVS and CDR2 FQNEAQ. For the CDR3, the DNA is TGTGCCAGCAGCGAACAAGGCACAGGGATAGGTGGCTACACCTTC. Its translation: CASSEQGTGIGGYTF.

This chain uses TRBV5-8 with TRBJ1-5, with a tentative D call TRBD1 (6 bases). This CDR3 contains 13 residues. V lost 6 bases and J 4 bases, leaving 11 bases between the germline ends. Germline V lookup: CDR1 SGHTS, CDR2 YDEGEE. CDR3 DNA sequence: TGTGCCAGCACTGCAGGGGTGAATCAGCCCCAGCATTTT. Amino acid sequence: CASTAGVNQPQHF.

V usage is TRBV6-5 and J usage is TRBJ1-1, with a tentative D call TRBD1 (5 bases). From germline, CDR1 is MNHEY and CDR2 SVGAGI. With 7 bases removed from V and 2 bases from J, the gap between germline ends came to 14 bases. The CDR3 has 14 amino acids. CDR3 sequence reads: CASTPPGGNTEAFF. Here the CDR3 DNA reads TGTGCCAGCACCCCTCCGGGGGGAAACACTGAAGCTTTCTTT.

This chain uses TRBV4-3 with TRBJ1-4; D is uncertain. The V and J ends lost 5 bases and 4 bases respectively, with 11 bases between them. The CDR3 covers 14 residues. CDR1 LGHNA and CDR2 YSLEER come from the germline V gene. CDR3 in amino acids: CASSSGTFNEKLFF. The DNA for the CDR3 is TGCGCCAGCAGCTCAGGCACCTTTAATGAAAAACTGTTTTTT.

The V and J genes are TRBV18 and TRBJ1-1; D call uncertain. V lost 3 bases and J lost 0, with 17 bases in between. The CDR3 runs 17 residues. Per the germline V gene, CDR1 is KGHSH and CDR2 is LQKENI. The CDR3 region has the DNA TGTGCCAGCTCACCTCGGACGGAACCGAGCTTGAACACTGAAGCTTTCTTT. It codes for CASSPRTEPSLNTEAFF.

V and J are TRBV18 and TRBJ1-6; D not resolved. This CDR3 is built from 14 residues. Germline CDR1 KGHSH, CDR2 LQKENI. V lost 0 bases, J lost 8 bases, and 8 bases lay in between. As DNA, the CDR3 is TGTGCCAGCTCACCACCCGGGGTTCATTCACCCCTCCACTTT. Its translation: CASSPPGVHSPLHF.

As regards this clone: The junction shows a germline mismatch at one end, possibly a read error. The genes are TRBV19 and TRBJ1-5; the D is unclear. The CDR3 totals 13 residues. From germline, CDR1 is LNHDA and CDR2 SQIVND (reference sequence). CDR3 nucleotide sequence: TGTGCCAGTAGTACGGGATGGCTCCAAAGCATTATGTTT. Translated: CASSTGWLQSIMF.

V gene TRBV14 combines with J gene TRBJ2-1; no firm D call. V lost 1 base and J lost 10, with 23 bases in between. Germline CDR1 SGHDN, CDR2 FVKESK. The length of the CDR3 is 17 residues. As DNA, the CDR3 is TGTGCCAGCAGCCAAGCACGGTATGGCCTTGGGTCCGGGGAGCAGTTCTTC. The encoded protein is CASSQARYGLGSGEQFF.

The V gene is TRBV12-3 or TRBV12-4, the J gene TRBJ2-3; D unresolved. Trimming removed 4 bases from V and 2 bases from J, with 7 bases in between. The CDR3 covers 13 residues. The CDR3: CASSSSSTDTQYF. CDR3 in DNA: TGTGCCAGCAGTTCCTCATCCACAGATACGCAGTATTTT.

This chain uses TRBV5-1 with TRBJ2-7, with D perhaps matching TRBD1 or TRBD2 (5 bases each). CDR1 SGHRS and CDR2 YFSETQ come from the germline V gene. The length of the CDR3 is 15 residues. Between the trimmed V and J ends, which lost 0 bases and 2 bases, there was a span of 12 bases. CDR3 coding DNA: TGCGCCAGCAGCTTGGTAGGGACGGAAGCCTACGAGCAGTACTTC. It translates to CASSLVGTEAYEQYF.

About this clone itself: This same CDR3 is encoded by further DNA sequences in the sample. The V call is TRBV12-3 or TRBV12-4, the J call TRBJ1-1; D gene ambiguous. V was pared by 1 base and J by 11 bases, with 8 bases between. The CDR3 is made up of 11 amino acids. The CDR3 DNA follows: TGTGCCAGCAGTTTAGGGCTGAGGGCTTTCTTT. Encoded protein: CASSLGLRAFF.

The CDR3 reads CASSLYGGGDTGELFF. CDR3 nucleotides: TGTGCCAGCAGCTTATACGGGGGAGGTGACACCGGGGAGCTGTTTTTT. The chain uses TRBV11-1 and TRBJ2-2; TRBD2 might be the D (6 bases). Trimming stripped 2 bases from V and 3 bases from J, with 13 bases between. The CDR3 sequence is 16 residues long. Germline V gene sequence: CDR1 SGHAT, CDR2 FQDESV (reference sequence). Variable domain in full (rest from reference TRBV11-1 and TRBJ2-2): EAEVAQSPRYKITEKSQAVAFWCDPISGHATLYWYRQILGQGPELLVQFQDESVVDDSQLPKDRFSAERLKGVDSTLKIQPAELGDSAMYLCASSLYGGGDTGELFFGEGSRLTVL.

V usage is TRBV7-2 and J usage is TRBJ1-2; unclear D gene. In germline, CDR1 is SGHTA, CDR2 FQGNSA. The CDR3 has 13 amino acids. V was pared by 5 bases and J by 6 bases, with 13 bases between. The CDR3 nucleotides are TGTGCCAGCAGCCGTACATCGCTCGATGGCTACACCTTC. This sequence encodes CASSRTSLDGYTF.

This clone was found a few times. The chain joins TRBV19 to TRBJ1-2; TRBD1 matches at 7 bases. CDR1 is LNHDA, CDR2 SQIVND, per germline (reference sequence). The ends lost 5 bases at V and 2 bases at J; junction bases unmatched: 8. CDR3 length equals 15 residues. The CDR3: CASSRNRGANYGYTF. In nucleotides, the CDR3 is TGTGCCAGTAGTCGGAACAGGGGCGCCAACTATGGCTACACCTTC.

This clone was recorded only once. This chain links TRBV4-1 with TRBJ2-2; D is undetermined. The V gene's germline CDR1 is MGHRA and CDR2 YSYEKL. V was cut by 6 bases and J by 4 bases, with 18 bases left in between. This CDR3 is 16 amino acids long. In DNA, the CDR3 is TGCGCCAGCAGAGCCCAGAACCTTCGCGGCACCGGGGAGCTGTTTTTT. Translation gives CASRAQNLRGTGELFF.

J is TRBJ1-1 and V is TRBV7-9; 7 nucleotides agree with TRBD1. This CDR3 has 16 amino acids. The J segment lost 3 bases and the V segment lost 5 bases, leaving 12 bases of the junction unmatched. CDR1 SEHNR and CDR2 FQNEAQ come from the germline V gene (reference sequence). The CDR3 loop is CASSPPLRGGDTEAFF. The CDR3 DNA reads as TGTGCCAGCAGCCCCCCTCTCAGGGGGGGAGACACTGAAGCTTTCTTT.

The chain combines TRBV7-8 with TRBJ2-1, with D uncertain. Germline values: CDR1 SGHVS, CDR2 FQNEAQ. The CDR3 totals 15 residues. V gave up 3 bases and J gave up 4 bases, with 13 bases separating them. CDR3 in DNA: TGTGCCAGCAGCTTCGGACGGGTCCCTTACAATGAGCAGTTCTTC. Its translation: CASSFGRVPYNEQFF. Based on the CDR3 plus reference TRBV7-8 and TRBJ2-1, the full variable domain is GAGVSQSPRYKVAKRGQDVALRCDPISGHVSLFWYQQALGQGPEFLTYFQNEAQLDKSGLPSDRFFAERPEGSVSTLKIQRTQQEDSAVYLCASSFGRVPYNEQFFGPGTRLTVL.

This chain links TRBV6-2 or TRBV6-3 with TRBJ1-6; perhaps TRBD1 as D (5 bases). CDR1 and CDR2 (germline): MNHEY, SVGEGT. V gave up 2 bases and J gave up 9 bases, with 14 bases separating them. The CDR3 spans 15 residues. The CDR3 region has the DNA TGTGCCAGCAGTTACGGACACGTTCAACGTTCACCCCTCCACTTT. Protein product: CASSYGHVQRSPLHF.

CDR3 loop: CASRVLDGDTQYF. In DNA, the CDR3 is TGTGCCAGCAGGGTTCTTGACGGAGATACGCAGTATTTT. The genes are TRBV6-5 and TRBJ2-3; D unclear. Germline lookup yields CDR1 MNHEY and CDR2 SVGAGI. The CDR3 sequence is 13 residues long. The V gene lost 6 bases and the J gene lost 5 bases, with 12 bases spanning the gap.

The gene calls are TRBV2 and TRBJ2-3; 11 bases match TRBD2. J was trimmed by 2 bases and V by 6 bases; bases with no gene match: 4. CDR3 length equals 15 residues. Germline V gene data show CDR1 as SNHLY and CDR2 as FYNNEI. CDR3 DNA: TGTGCCAGCAGACGACTAGCGGGGATCACAGATACGCAGTATTTT. Residues: CASRRLAGITDTQYF.

The count of this clone is one. V is TRBV30 and J is TRBJ2-5, with 10 positions matching TRBD2. The length of the CDR3 is 14 residues. Trimming removed 3 bases from V and 5 bases from J; junction bases left unmatched: 6. Germline V gives CDR1 GTSNPN, CDR2 SVGIG (reference sequence). The CDR3 protein is CAWRQAGGQETQYF. The CDR3, as DNA: TGTGCCTGGAGGCAAGCGGGGGGGCAGGAGACCCAGTACTTC.

The rearrangement uses TRBV9 and TRBJ1-4, with unresolved D. V dropped 1 base and J dropped 8 bases, with 9 bases sitting between them. The CDR3 covers 13 residues. Germline V CDR1 and CDR2: SGDLS, YYNGEE. DNA of the CDR3: TGTGCCAGCAGCGTACGGCGAGACGAAAAACTGTTTTTT. As protein: CASSVRRDEKLFF.

This clone is a singleton in its sample. The J gene is TRBJ2-2, the V gene TRBV24-1; TRBD2 might be the D (7 bases). Germline V gene lookup returns CDR1 KGHDR and CDR2 SFDVKD. Trimming took 3 bases from V and 4 from J, leaving 14 bases between them. The CDR3 contains 16 residues. CDR3 loop: CATSDVGGAITGELFF. The CDR3 nucleotides are TGTGCCACCAGTGATGTAGGGGGGGCGATCACCGGGGAGCTGTTTTTT.

The rearrangement joins TRBV20-1 to TRBJ1-2, with D uncertain. Trimming took 2 bases from V and 7 from J, leaving 8 bases between them. CDR1 and CDR2 (germline): DFQATT, SNEGSKA (reference sequence). This CDR3 spans 11 amino acids. DNA for the CDR3: TGCAGTGCTAGATCCGGGGTTGGCTACACCTTC. This encodes CSARSGVGYTF.

This clone occurred once. The chain joins TRBV2 to TRBJ1-5; the match to TRBD1 covers 9 bases. Trimming removed 2 bases from V and 3 bases from J; junction bases left unmatched: 8. Germline V gene lookup returns CDR1 SNHLY and CDR2 FYNNEI. This CDR3 comprises 17 residues. The DNA of the CDR3 is TGTGCCAGCAGTGAAAGGGGGACAGGGACAAACAATCAGCCCCAGCATTTT. Its translation is CASSERGTGTNNQPQHF.

As DNA, the CDR3 is TGTGCCAGCAGTGAAGAGGCAGGAGAGACCCAGTACTTC. Translated: CASSEEAGETQYF. The J gene is TRBJ2-5, the V gene TRBV6-4; D not resolved. In germline, CDR1 is MRHNA, CDR2 SNTAGT. The CDR3 is 13 residues long. Trimming left V 3 bases short and J 4 bases short, with 9 bases between.

V usage is TRBV3-1 (or the pseudogene TRBV3-2) and J usage is TRBJ2-5; 9 nucleotides agree with TRBD1. V lost 1 base and J lost 5; bases outside the gene matches: 5. This CDR3 contains 15 residues. Germline V CDR1 and CDR2: LGHDT, YNNKEL (reference sequence). The CDR3 sequence is CASSQGQGVGETQYF. The CDR3 nucleotides are TGTGCCAGCAGCCAAGGACAGGGGGTGGGGGAGACCCAGTACTTC.

A few counts support this clone. The rearrangement links TRBV7-2 to TRBJ2-7, with unresolved D. Per the germline V gene, CDR1 is SGHTA and CDR2 is FQGNSA. The CDR3 is made up of 13 amino acids. Trimming removed 1 base at V and 2 bases at J, with 6 bases between. The CDR3 DNA sequence: TGTGCCAGCAGCTTAGTCCAGACCTACGAGCAGTACTTC. This translates into CASSLVQTYEQYF. Full variable domain (rest looked up from reference TRBV7-2 and TRBJ2-7): GAGVSQSPSNKVTEKGKDVELRCDPISGHTALYWYRQSLGQGLEFLIYFQGNSAPDKSGLPSDRFSAERTGGSVSTLTIQRTQQEDSAVYLCASSLVQTYEQYFGPGTRLTVT.